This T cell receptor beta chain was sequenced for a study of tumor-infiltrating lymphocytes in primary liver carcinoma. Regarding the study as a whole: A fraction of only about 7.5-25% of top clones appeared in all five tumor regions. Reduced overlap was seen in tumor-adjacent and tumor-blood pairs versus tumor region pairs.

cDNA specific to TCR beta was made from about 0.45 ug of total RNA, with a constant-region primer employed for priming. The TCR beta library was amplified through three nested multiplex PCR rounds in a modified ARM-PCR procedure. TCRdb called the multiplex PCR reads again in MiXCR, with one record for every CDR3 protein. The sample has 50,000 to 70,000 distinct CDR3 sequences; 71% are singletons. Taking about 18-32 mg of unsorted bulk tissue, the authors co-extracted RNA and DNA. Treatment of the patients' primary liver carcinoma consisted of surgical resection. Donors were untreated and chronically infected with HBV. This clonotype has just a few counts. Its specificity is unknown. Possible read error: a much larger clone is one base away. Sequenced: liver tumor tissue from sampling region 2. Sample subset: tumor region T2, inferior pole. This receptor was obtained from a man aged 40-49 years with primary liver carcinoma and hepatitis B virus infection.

The CDR3: CASSLSDAYEQFF. The CDR3 coding sequence is TGTGCCAGCAGCTTAAGTGATGCCTATGAGCAGTTCTTC. The rearrangement uses TRBV11-2 and TRBJ2-1; D remains unclear. Germline lookup yields CDR1 SGHAT and CDR2 FQNNGV. The V and J ends lost 2 bases and 8 bases respectively, with 10 bases between them. The CDR3 extends over 13 amino acids.